This T cell receptor beta chain was profiled in a study of cytomegalovirus exposure and HLA in healthy donors. V lost 7 bases, J lost 3 bases, and 12 bases lay in between. The CDR3 spans 13 residues. Germline V gene sequence: CDR1 SNHLY, CDR2 FYNNEI. PCR was performed using 60 Vbeta and 13 Jbeta primers. TCRdb's table, derived via immunoSEQ multiplex PCR, lists solely in-frame clones and lacks some. The sample consists of some 160,000 clones, roughly 80% of them appearing once. The source of this sequence is a woman aged 40 to 55 in good health and CMV-seronegative. The chain carries TRBV2 and TRBJ1-1; D is unresolved. The specimen sequenced was PBMCs. The chain's CDR3 is CASTGEGYTEAFF. The CDR3 DNA reads TGTGCCAGCACTGGCGAGGGCTACACTGAAGCTTTCTTT.